This TCR beta chain was obtained from a study of cytotoxic CD8 clonotypes in ibrutinib-treated CLL. Study-wide points: Exceeding age-matched healthy donors, baseline clonality also tracked the counts of circulating CD8+ T cells. Public clonotypes were uncommon and contracted or stayed stable on treatment.

Worth noting for this clone: The antigen is not known.

CDR3 size: 15 residues. J gave up 9 bases and V 0 bases, and 11 bases lay outside the gene matches. CDR1 is MNHEY, CDR2 SVGAGI, per germline. Sequencing was performed with immunoSEQ multiplex PCR; in TCRdb, only in-frame clones are kept and a portion is missing. Here the sample spans about 120,000 clones, roughly 60% being singletons. Around 2 micrograms of genomic DNA from cryopreserved PBMCs went into TCR beta libraries. The receptor was isolated from a human donor with chronic lymphocytic leukemia. Here the sequenced sample was PBMCs, taken after 24 months of ibrutinib treatment. The chain combines TRBV6-5 with TRBJ2-7, with 7 positions matching TRBD2. CDR3 residues: CASSYSAGREPRQYF. DNA for the CDR3: TGTGCCAGCAGTTACTCGGCAGGGCGGGAGCCGAGGCAGTACTTC.